The present entry profiles one TCR beta chain with its context. Its antigen is as yet unknown. Among all donors, each was a healthy Caucasian. cDNA molecules carried unique molecular identifiers, and template switching added a universal primer site. TCRdb re-called the 5' RACE reads with MiXCR, one entry per CDR3 protein. The sample yields 410,000 or so distinct CDR3 sequences, about 18% seen once. This record comes from a study of identical twins. Findings and limits, study-wide: The analysis was cross-sectional rather than longitudinal within donors.

The V segment lost 7 bases and the J segment 3 bases; nucleotides outside the gene matches: 14. The CDR3 runs 15 residues. The germline gives CDR1 DFQATT, CDR2 SNEGSKA (reference sequence). Sequenced material: naive T cells sorted from blood. This chain uses TRBV20-1 with TRBJ1-2, with TRBD1 matching 7 bases. This TCR came from a man aged 50 to 59 in good health. In DNA, the CDR3 is TGCAGTGGCGAAAGCGACAGGGCGGGTTACTATGGCTACACCTTC. It encodes CSGESDRAGYYGYTF.